One sample yielded the 9 T cell receptor beta chains listed below, sequenced in a study of T cells in localized non-small cell lung cancer (dated by TCRdb to the early 2020s). The library was produced with the immunoSEQ multiplex PCR assay. The source is immuneACCESS, and TCRdb retained only in-frame sequences with V and J called. Part of the clones is not carried over; for the studies checked, unresolved V genes explain less than half of this, and the remainder is unexplained. This sample is represented by more than 15,000 clones; around 89% of them were singletons. The biggest ten clones account for around a quarter of the sample. The input for sequencing was peripheral blood, taken before any cancer treatment. The receptors were gathered from a female donor older than 55 with stage III squamous cell lung carcinoma.

This rearrangement joins TRBV7-9 to TRBJ2-5; D gene uncertain. The V and J ends lost 8 bases and 7 bases respectively, with 23 bases between them. Germline V gene sequence: CDR1 SEHNR, CDR2 FQNEAQ (reference sequence). This CDR3 has 15 amino acids. The CDR3 nucleotides read TGTGCCAGCCGGGTAGAAGGCCTAGGAGATCGGACCCAGTACTTC. Its protein product is CASRVEGLGDRTQYF.

The gene calls are TRBV7-2 and TRBJ2-3; tentative D call: TRBD1 (6 bases). The V gene's germline CDR1 is SGHTA and CDR2 FQGNSA. Trimming pared 4 bases from V and 4 bases from J, leaving 6 bases between. The CDR3 extends over 12 amino acids. This CDR3 reads CASSWTADTQYF. CDR3 in DNA: TGTGCCAGCAGCTGGACAGCAGATACGCAGTATTTT.

V and J are TRBV5-1 and TRBJ2-3; a possible D gene is TRBD1 (6 bases). Germline V lookup: CDR1 SGHRS, CDR2 YFSETQ. Between the trimmed V and J ends, which lost 0 bases and 2 bases, there was a span of 10 bases. The CDR3 runs to 15 residues. Written as DNA, the CDR3 is TGCGCCAGCAGCTTGGGGAACAGGGACACAGATACGCAGTATTTT. Protein product: CASSLGNRDTDTQYF.

A few counts support this clone. This chain connects TRBV5-1 to TRBJ2-4; 7 bases map to TRBD2. The germline V gene has CDR1 SGHRS and CDR2 YFSETQ. This CDR3 has 14 residues. Germline trimming cut 0 bases from V and 5 bases from J; bases unmatched to any gene: 2. CDR3 sequence reads: CASSLASGQNIQYF. The CDR3 DNA follows: TGCGCCAGCAGCTTGGCTAGCGGTCAAAACATTCAGTACTTC.

This clone came up once. The chain combines TRBV19 with TRBJ2-7; D not certain. V dropped 7 bases and J dropped 0 bases, with 13 bases sitting between them. This CDR3 has 14 residues. The germline gives CDR1 LNHDA, CDR2 SQIVND (reference sequence). Here the CDR3 DNA reads TGTGCCAGTACCCCAGTTCTGGGCTCCTACGAGCAGTACTTC. Amino acids: CASTPVLGSYEQYF.

This sequence joins TRBV28 and TRBJ2-7, with 8 bases lining up with TRBD1. The CDR3 sequence is 15 residues long. Germline CDR1 and CDR2: MDHEN and SYDVKM. Trimming cost V 5 bases and J 4 bases; bases outside gene matches: 10. The CDR3 here is CASSPYSGGGYEQYF. CDR3 coding DNA: TGTGCCAGCAGTCCCTACTCAGGGGGCGGGTACGAGCAGTACTTC.

The gene calls are TRBV30 and TRBJ1-2, with D perhaps TRBD1 (6 bases). Germline CDR1 GTSNPN, CDR2 SVGIG (reference sequence). Trimming removed 7 bases from V and 6 bases from J, with 21 bases in between. The CDR3 consists of 14 residues. The CDR3 region is CASQGSVGEHGYTF. The CDR3 region has the DNA TGTGCCTCTCAGGGGAGTGTGGGAGAACATGGCTACACCTTC. Drawing the rest from reference TRBV30 and TRBJ1-2, the complete variable domain is SQTIHQWPATLVQPVGSPLSLECTVEGTSNPNLYWYRQAAGRGLQLLFYSVGIGQISSEVPQNLSASRPQDRQFILSSKKLLLSDSGFYLCASQGSVGEHGYTFGSGTRLTVV.

This clone is classed as medium-sized. The chain links TRBV13 to TRBJ2-1; 8 bases are a match to TRBD2. CDR1 PRHDT and CDR2 FYEKMQ come from the germline V gene (reference sequence). The CDR3 is made up of 15 amino acids. After removal of 2 bases from V and 4 bases from J, the junction contained 4 bases not matched to a gene. The CDR3 nucleotides are TGTGCCAGCAGCTTAAACCGGGAGGGGTACAATGAGCAGTTCTTC. As protein: CASSLNREGYNEQFF.

The gene calls are TRBV10-3 and TRBJ2-3, with 13 positions matching TRBD2. CDR3 length: 16 amino acids. V dropped 8 bases and J dropped 4; count of bases not matched to a gene: 9. The V gene's germline CDR1 is ENHRY and CDR2 SYGVKD. The CDR3 DNA follows: TGTGCCATCTCTGGACTAGCGGGAGCGGTCGCAGATACGCAGTATTTT. This sequence encodes CAISGLAGAVADTQYF.